A selection of T cell receptor beta chains follows, all from one sample in a study of T-cell reconstitution after alpha-beta-depleted transplantation in children. TCRdb re-called the PCR reads with MiXCR, one entry per CDR3 protein. Found here are around 380,000 distinct CDR3 sequences, approximately 11% of them singletons; the top ten hold over 4.5%. Sequencing used PBMCs from the stem cell graft donor, obtained from the stem cell graft. The receptors shown here come from a human donor who donated a stem cell graft to a child with acute myeloid leukemia. Both conserved end residues are part of each CDR3. The order of the fields is V gene, J gene, clone size, D gene, CDR3 DNA, CDR3 protein. A D gene is named only where the DNA matches it firmly. Size is omitted from some rows. Given values are once, few, many or a class for expanded clones.

v_call: TRBV27
j_call: TRBJ1-3
clone_size: .
d_call: TRBD1
cdr3_nt: TGTGCCAGCAGTCCGACAGGGTTAGGAAACACCATATATTTT
cdr3_aa: CASSPTGLGNTIYF

v_call: TRBV3-1
j_call: TRBJ2-3
clone_size: .
d_call: .
cdr3_nt: TGTGCCAGCAGCCAAGTTCGGGATACGCAGTATTTT
cdr3_aa: CASSQVRDTQYF

v_call: TRBV5-5
j_call: TRBJ1-5
clone_size: few
d_call: .
cdr3_nt: TGTGCCAGCAGCTTGGCCCCGGATAGCAATCAGCCCCAGCATTTT
cdr3_aa: CASSLAPDSNQPQHF

v_call: TRBV5-5
j_call: TRBJ2-2
clone_size: .
d_call: .
cdr3_nt: TGTGCCAGCAGCTTGGCAGGGATTTCGAACACCGGGGAGCTGTTTTTT
cdr3_aa: CASSLAGISNTGELFF

v_call: TRBV5-1
j_call: TRBJ1-1
clone_size: few
d_call: TRBD1
cdr3_nt: TGCGCCAGCAGCTCCGGGACAGGGGTATTAGGGGGAGCTTTCTTT
cdr3_aa: CASSSGTGVLGGAFF

v_call: TRBV7-9
j_call: TRBJ2-4
clone_size: few
d_call: .
cdr3_nt: TGTGCCAGCAGCCCCCGGTGGGGCCAAGGAGACATTCAGTACTTC
cdr3_aa: CASSPRWGQGDIQYF

v_call: TRBV20-1
j_call: TRBJ2-5
clone_size: .
d_call: TRBD1
cdr3_nt: TGCAGTGCTAGCGCTATCCGGGACAGCCAAGAGACCCAGTACTTC
cdr3_aa: CSASAIRDSQETQYF

v_call: TRBV12-3/TRBV12-4
j_call: TRBJ2-7
clone_size: few
d_call: .
cdr3_nt: TGTGCCAGCAGTCGTGACAGGAGCTCCTACGAGCAGTACTTC
cdr3_aa: CASSRDRSSYEQYF

v_call: TRBV29-1
j_call: TRBJ1-2
clone_size: once
d_call: .
cdr3_nt: TGCAGCGTTGAAGCGACTTGCTATGGCTACACCTTC
cdr3_aa: CSVEATCYGYTF

v_call: TRBV19
j_call: TRBJ1-2
clone_size: few
d_call: .
cdr3_nt: TGTGCCAGTAGTATAAGACAGAAAAACTATGGCTACACCTTC
cdr3_aa: CASSIRQKNYGYTF

v_call: TRBV20-1
j_call: TRBJ2-2
clone_size: .
d_call: TRBD2
cdr3_nt: TGCAGTGCTAGAGATCCCAGCGGGGCGCTCACCGGGGAGCTGTTTTTT
cdr3_aa: CSARDPSGALTGELFF

v_call: TRBV14
j_call: TRBJ2-3
clone_size: .
d_call: .
cdr3_nt: TGTGCCAGCAGCCAACGGGAGTGGAGCACAGATACGCAGTATTTT
cdr3_aa: CASSQREWSTDTQYF

v_call: TRBV7-2
j_call: TRBJ2-1
clone_size: many
d_call: .
cdr3_nt: TGTGCCAGCAGATACAATGAGCAGTTCTTC
cdr3_aa: CASRYNEQFF

v_call: TRBV9
j_call: TRBJ2-1
clone_size: many
d_call: TRBD2
cdr3_nt: TGTGCCAGCACCGGACTAGCGGCATACAATGAGCAGTTCTTC
cdr3_aa: CASTGLAAYNEQFF

v_call: TRBV6-2/TRBV6-3
j_call: TRBJ1-5
clone_size: .
d_call: .
cdr3_nt: TGTGCCAGCAGTTACGGCGGATGGCATCAGCCCCAGCATTTT
cdr3_aa: CASSYGGWHQPQHF

v_call: TRBV18
j_call: TRBJ2-5
clone_size: few
d_call: .
cdr3_nt: TGTGCCAGCTCACGGGATCTACAAGAGACCCAGTACTTC
cdr3_aa: CASSRDLQETQYF

v_call: TRBV25-1
j_call: TRBJ2-1
clone_size: .
d_call: .
cdr3_nt: TGTGCCAGCAGTGAGGGCCCCTCCAGGGAGCAGTTCTTC
cdr3_aa: CASSEGPSREQFF

v_call: TRBV12-3/TRBV12-4
j_call: TRBJ2-5
clone_size: .
d_call: .
cdr3_nt: TGTGCCAGCAGTTTAGTACCGGGGAGGGAGACCCAGTACTTC
cdr3_aa: CASSLVPGRETQYF

v_call: TRBV4-1
j_call: TRBJ1-4
clone_size: few
d_call: .
cdr3_nt: TGCGCCAGCAGCCAAGGCAAGGCAGGCAATGAAAAACTGTTTTTT
cdr3_aa: CASSQGKAGNEKLFF

v_call: TRBV25-1
j_call: TRBJ2-5
clone_size: .
d_call: TRBD1
cdr3_nt: TGTGCCAGCAGTGACCCCGGGACAGCCCAAGAGACCCAGTACTTC
cdr3_aa: CASSDPGTAQETQYF

v_call: TRBV29-1
j_call: TRBJ2-1
clone_size: .
d_call: TRBD2
cdr3_nt: TGCAGCGTTGGTACTAGCGGGGGCCCTTACAATGAGCAGTTCTTC
cdr3_aa: CSVGTSGGPYNEQFF

v_call: TRBV19
j_call: TRBJ2-3
clone_size: .
d_call: .
cdr3_nt: TGTGCCAGTAGTATATCTCGCACAGATACGCAGTATTTT
cdr3_aa: CASSISRTDTQYF

v_call: TRBV2
j_call: TRBJ1-1
clone_size: few
d_call: TRBD1
cdr3_nt: TGTGCCAGCAGTACTACAGGGGCTGGGACTGAAGCTTTCTTT
cdr3_aa: CASSTTGAGTEAFF

v_call: TRBV7-2
j_call: TRBJ1-5
clone_size: few
d_call: TRBD1
cdr3_nt: TGTGCCAGCAGCTCAAACAGGGGGCTGGGTCAGCCCCAGCATTTT
cdr3_aa: CASSSNRGLGQPQHF

v_call: TRBV5-8
j_call: TRBJ1-2
clone_size: .
d_call: .
cdr3_nt: TGTGCCAGCAGCTTGGGTCCAGAAGTGGTGGTCTATGGCTACACCTTC
cdr3_aa: CASSLGPEVVVYGYTF

v_call: TRBV5-1
j_call: TRBJ2-4
clone_size: few
d_call: TRBD2
cdr3_nt: TGCGCCAGCAGCCCTAGCGGATTCAAAAACATTCAGTACTTC
cdr3_aa: CASSPSGFKNIQYF

v_call: TRBV7-9
j_call: TRBJ2-4
clone_size: .
d_call: .
cdr3_nt: TGTGCCAGCAGCGAATCGGACATTCAGTACTTC
cdr3_aa: CASSESDIQYF

v_call: TRBV28
j_call: TRBJ2-1
clone_size: few
d_call: TRBD1
cdr3_nt: TGTGCCAGCAGTTCATCCGGGACAGGGGGAAATGAGCAGTTCTTC
cdr3_aa: CASSSSGTGGNEQFF

v_call: TRBV9
j_call: TRBJ2-7
clone_size: many
d_call: TRBD2
cdr3_nt: TGTGCCAGCAGCGTCGGGACTAGCGGGGGACTCTACGAGCAGTACTTC
cdr3_aa: CASSVGTSGGLYEQYF

v_call: TRBV5-1
j_call: TRBJ1-2
clone_size: many
d_call: TRBD1
cdr3_nt: TGCGCCAGCAGCTCAACAGGGACAGGGGGCGCGTATGGCTACACCTTC
cdr3_aa: CASSSTGTGGAYGYTF

v_call: TRBV5-6
j_call: TRBJ2-1
clone_size: .
d_call: TRBD2
cdr3_nt: TGTGCCAGCAGCCCGTACGACGGACTAGCTCGAGAGCAGTTCTTC
cdr3_aa: CASSPYDGLAREQFF

v_call: TRBV20-1
j_call: TRBJ2-2
clone_size: few
d_call: TRBD1
cdr3_nt: TGCAGTGCTAGAGATGGGTTGGGACAGGGAGAAACCGGGGAGCTGTTTTTT
cdr3_aa: CSARDGLGQGETGELFF

v_call: TRBV25-1
j_call: TRBJ2-1
clone_size: few
d_call: .
cdr3_nt: TGTGCCAGCAGTGAATATTTCGGGGGTGAGCAGTTCTTC
cdr3_aa: CASSEYFGGEQFF

v_call: TRBV20-1
j_call: TRBJ1-2
clone_size: few
d_call: TRBD1
cdr3_nt: TGCAGTGCTAGAGAACCGGGACAGGGATTAGGTGGCTACACCTTC
cdr3_aa: CSAREPGQGLGGYTF

v_call: TRBV29-1
j_call: TRBJ1-1
clone_size: many
d_call: TRBD1
cdr3_nt: TGCAGCGTGGGACAGATGAACACTGAAGCTTTCTTT
cdr3_aa: CSVGQMNTEAFF

v_call: TRBV4-2
j_call: TRBJ2-5
clone_size: few
d_call: .
cdr3_nt: TGTGCCAGCAGCCAAGAACACGGAGGGGTCCAAGAGACCCAGTACTTC
cdr3_aa: CASSQEHGGVQETQYF

v_call: TRBV7-8
j_call: TRBJ1-6
clone_size: few
d_call: .
cdr3_nt: TGTGCCAGCAGCTCTAAGTGGCTCTCCCTGGGGTATAATTCACCCCTCCACTTT
cdr3_aa: CASSSKWLSLGYNSPLHF

v_call: TRBV7-2
j_call: TRBJ2-5
clone_size: few
d_call: TRBD2
cdr3_nt: TGTGCCAGCAGCTTACCGTCTAGCGGGAGGTCGAAAGAGACCCAGTACTTC
cdr3_aa: CASSLPSSGRSKETQYF

v_call: TRBV7-2
j_call: TRBJ1-2
clone_size: .
d_call: TRBD1
cdr3_nt: TGTGCCAGCAGCTTAGCCGGACAGGGTGGTGGCTACACCTTC
cdr3_aa: CASSLAGQGGGYTF

v_call: TRBV12-3/TRBV12-4
j_call: TRBJ2-5
clone_size: many
d_call: TRBD2
cdr3_nt: TGTGCCAGCAGTTTCCAGGGAGGGGAGACCCAGTACTTC
cdr3_aa: CASSFQGGETQYF

v_call: TRBV6-5
j_call: TRBJ2-7
clone_size: .
d_call: .
cdr3_nt: TGTGCCAGCAGTTACGGGGCAGGGGAAGAGCAGTACTTC
cdr3_aa: CASSYGAGEEQYF

v_call: TRBV12-3/TRBV12-4
j_call: TRBJ1-6
clone_size: .
d_call: .
cdr3_nt: TGTGCCAGCAGTTTTGGGCCTGATAATTCACCCCTCCACTTT
cdr3_aa: CASSFGPDNSPLHF

v_call: TRBV4-1
j_call: TRBJ2-5
clone_size: many
d_call: .
cdr3_nt: TGCGCCAGCAGCCCGGAGGGGGACCCCAGAGAGACCCAGTACTTC
cdr3_aa: CASSPEGDPRETQYF

v_call: TRBV7-2
j_call: TRBJ2-3
clone_size: .
d_call: .
cdr3_nt: TGTGCCAGCAGCTCCCCAGCAGGGAAAGATACGCAGTATTTT
cdr3_aa: CASSSPAGKDTQYF

v_call: TRBV5-4
j_call: TRBJ2-1
clone_size: .
d_call: TRBD2
cdr3_nt: TGTGCCAGCAGCTTGGAACTAGCGGGAGGAAGGAATGAGCAGTTCTTC
cdr3_aa: CASSLELAGGRNEQFF

v_call: TRBV7-8
j_call: TRBJ1-2
clone_size: many
d_call: TRBD1
cdr3_nt: TGTGCCAGCAGCCCCGACAGGGGCGGCTCCCTTGGGGGCTACACCTTC
cdr3_aa: CASSPDRGGSLGGYTF

v_call: TRBV6-1
j_call: TRBJ2-7
clone_size: few
d_call: TRBD2
cdr3_nt: TGTGCCAGCAGCGGTACTAGCGGGAGGTGGTACGAGCAGTACTTC
cdr3_aa: CASSGTSGRWYEQYF

v_call: TRBV10-3
j_call: TRBJ1-2
clone_size: few
d_call: TRBD1
cdr3_nt: TGTGCCCTAAGACAGGGGGGCTTGTATGGCTACACCTTC
cdr3_aa: CALRQGGLYGYTF

v_call: TRBV7-2
j_call: TRBJ1-5
clone_size: .
d_call: .
cdr3_nt: TGTGCCAGCAGCTTAGCCAGGGCGACTCAGCCCCAGCATTTT
cdr3_aa: CASSLARATQPQHF

v_call: TRBV6-1
j_call: TRBJ2-6
clone_size: .
d_call: .
cdr3_nt: TGTGCCAGCAGTAAAGGGGGCTCTGGGGCCAACGTCCTGACTTTC
cdr3_aa: CASSKGGSGANVLTF

v_call: TRBV18
j_call: TRBJ2-6
clone_size: .
d_call: .
cdr3_nt: TGTGCCAGCTCACCACTAAATTCCAGGGTTGCAGGGGCCAACGTCCTGACTTTC
cdr3_aa: CASSPLNSRVAGANVLTF

v_call: TRBV7-9
j_call: TRBJ1-2
clone_size: .
d_call: .
cdr3_nt: TGTGCCAGCAGCGCGACGACCGTGGAAGGCTACACCTTC
cdr3_aa: CASSATTVEGYTF

v_call: TRBV7-9
j_call: TRBJ1-1
clone_size: few
d_call: .
cdr3_nt: TGTGCCCTGGGGGTAACTGAAGCTTTCTTT
cdr3_aa: CALGVTEAFF

v_call: TRBV24-1
j_call: TRBJ2-1
clone_size: .
d_call: TRBD1
cdr3_nt: TGTGCCACCAGTGACCCGGGACAGGGCACCAATGAGCAGTTCTTC
cdr3_aa: CATSDPGQGTNEQFF